This entry is about one T cell receptor (beta chain). Its antigen is currently unknown. The method was immunoSEQ multiplex PCR; TCRdb's version includes in-frame clones alone and lacks a portion of them. This table holds some 68,000 clones, 65% to 85% found once. The CDR3 runs 16 residues. Germline V gene data show CDR1 as KGHSH and CDR2 as LQKENI. V lost 3 bases and J lost 0, with 14 bases in between. This specimen belongs to a study of Tregs in tolerant kidney transplant recipients. Study-wide findings and caveats: The small number of patients limits these findings pending further validation.

Unstimulated regulatory T cells (CD4+CD25+CD127-), CD4+CD25- non-regulatory cells, CD4 and CD8 cells were FACS-sorted from thawed PBMCs. This chain uses TRBV18 with TRBJ1-2; D not resolved. The source of this sequence is a human donor in good health. Source material: CD4+ T cells from blood. The CDR3 protein is CASSPSREGANYGYTF. The CDR3 bases are TGTGCCAGCTCACCCTCCCGGGAGGGAGCTAACTATGGCTACACCTTC.